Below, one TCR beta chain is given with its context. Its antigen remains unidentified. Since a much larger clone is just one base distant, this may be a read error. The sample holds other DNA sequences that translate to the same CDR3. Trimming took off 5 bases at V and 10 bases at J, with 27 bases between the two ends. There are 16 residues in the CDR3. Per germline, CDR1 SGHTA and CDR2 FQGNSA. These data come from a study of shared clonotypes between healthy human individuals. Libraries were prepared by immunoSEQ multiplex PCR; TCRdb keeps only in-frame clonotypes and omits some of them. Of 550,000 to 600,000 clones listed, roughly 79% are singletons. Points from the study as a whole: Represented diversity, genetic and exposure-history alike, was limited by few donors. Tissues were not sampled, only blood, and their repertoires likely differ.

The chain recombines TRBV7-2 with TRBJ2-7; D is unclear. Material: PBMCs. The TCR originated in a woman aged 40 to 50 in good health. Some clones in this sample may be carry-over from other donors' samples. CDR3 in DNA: TGTGCCAGCAGCCCCAGGCCGCTAGTTTCGAAACCTGAACAGTACTTC. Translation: CASSPRPLVSKPEQYF.